This T cell receptor (beta chain) appears in the sequencing data of a study of blood T cell repertoires in COVID-19. Study at large: Samples representing acute and convalescent COVID-19 were sourced from the United States, Italy and Spain. PBMCs, B-cell-depleted T cells, or T cells provided the cDNA or gDNA that made up the material.

Per the authors' pipeline: Using reference gene primer amplification, nucleated cell counts were estimated. The assay was immunoSEQ multiplex PCR, and TCRdb's table has in-frame clones only and misses some. The V and J calls and clone size are taken from that table; D and trimming were inferred from the DNA. This sample has around 270,000 clones, with about 89% found just once. The sequence was obtained from a man between 25 and 39 years old with acute or convalescent COVID-19. The specimen was peripheral blood.

CDR3: CASSESGTGEGYTF. Written as DNA, the CDR3 is TGCGCCAGCAGTGAATCCGGGACAGGGGAAGGCTACACCTTC. This chain joins TRBV10-2 and TRBJ1-2; 10 nucleotides line up with TRBD1. The ends lost 3 bases at V and 8 bases at J; junction bases unmatched: 6. The germline CDR1 and CDR2 sequences are WSHSY and SAAADI. The CDR3 is 14 residues long.